This T cell receptor beta chain stems from a study of T cell responses to AZD1222 COVID-19 vaccine. Background on the study: Second-dose groups at about 4 or about 12 weeks were pooled. Study results and limitations: White British people made up most donors, females outnumbered males, and clonal diversity was possibly underestimated. A reported finding is that nearly half of spike-specific TCRs target unmutated variant regions.

Data came from immunoSEQ multiplex PCR; TCRdb stores just in-frame clones and leaves some out. The profile shows under 130,000 clones, less than 95% of them singletons. This clone was detected only once. Its antigen is still unknown. CDR1 MNHNY and CDR2 SVGAGI come from the germline V gene (reference sequence). Trimming pared 6 bases from V and 0 bases from J, leaving 15 bases between. This CDR3 is built from 16 residues. This sequence was found in an adult in good health. Sequenced material: peripheral blood, taken on day 0 of AZD1222 vaccination. The V and J genes are TRBV6-6 and TRBJ2-4; weak D call: TRBD1 (6 bases). In DNA, the CDR3 is TGTGCCAGCAGCCCGGGACAACCTCTAGCCAAAAACATTCAGTACTTC. Amino acid sequence: CASSPGQPLAKNIQYF.